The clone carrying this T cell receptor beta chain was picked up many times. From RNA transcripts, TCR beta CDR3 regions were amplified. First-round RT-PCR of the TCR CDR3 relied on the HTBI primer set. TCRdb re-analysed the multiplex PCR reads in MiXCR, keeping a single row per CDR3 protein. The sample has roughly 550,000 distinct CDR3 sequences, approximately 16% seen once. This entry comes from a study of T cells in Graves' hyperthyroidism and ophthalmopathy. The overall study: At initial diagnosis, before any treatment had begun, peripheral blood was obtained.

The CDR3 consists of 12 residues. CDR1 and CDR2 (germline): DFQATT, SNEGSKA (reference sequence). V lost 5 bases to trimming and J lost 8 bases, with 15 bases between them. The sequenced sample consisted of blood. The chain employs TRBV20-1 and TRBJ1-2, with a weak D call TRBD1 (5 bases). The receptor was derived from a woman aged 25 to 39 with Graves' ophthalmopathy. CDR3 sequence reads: CSAPDGGYGYTF. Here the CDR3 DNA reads TGCAGTGCTCCCGATGGGGGGTACGGCTACACCTTC.